This T cell receptor (beta chain) was identified during a study of read filtering for tumor transcriptome and immune sequencing. As for this clonotype: A read error may account for a junction end that differs from germline.

CDR3 size: 15 residues. From germline, CDR1 is KGHSH and CDR2 LQKENI. From 350 to 500 ng of RNA, a library with molecular barcoded alpha/delta and beta/gamma adaptors was made. TCRdb redid the calling of the reads with MiXCR, one entry per CDR3 protein. The data hold about 48,000 distinct CDR3 sequences, with roughly 20% observed a single time. J is TRBJ1-2 and V is TRBV18; D ambiguous. The sequence was collected from a donor over 35 with multiple myeloma. Sequenced material: a population of CD138-negative cells sorted from bone marrow. CDR3 region: CASSPPRNTNYGCTF. The CDR3 nucleotides read TGTGCCAGCTCACCCCCGCGAAATACTAACTATGGCTGCACCTTC.